The rows below give T cell receptor beta chains drawn from one sample of a study of T cell responses to AZD1222 COVID-19 vaccine. Data came from immunoSEQ multiplex PCR; TCRdb stores just in-frame clones and leaves some out. Among about 89,000 clones listed, approximately 89% were seen once. The sequenced sample was peripheral blood, obtained 28 days after the second AZD1222 dose. Source of these receptors: an adult who received the AZD1222 COVID-19 vaccine. CDR3s include the opening cysteine and the closing phenylalanine or tryptophan. The D gene is left open where the match is weak.

TRBV6-5	TRBD1	CASSSQGAHGYTF
TRBV5-1	NA	CASSLDLQGRDF
TRBV11-1	TRBD1	CASSLVGGADEQYF
TRBV14	TRBD1	CASSLIQGAYDGYTF
TRBV4-2	TRBD2	CASSRMGGGAEDTQYF
TRBV6-4	NA	CASSAGHSANYGYTF
TRBV12-3/TRBV12-4	TRBD2	CASRIAGGPVQFF
TRBV19	NA	CASSIESPFTEAFF
TRBV27	NA	CASSFRWADNQPQHF
TRBV24-1	NA	CATSGSASHEQFF
TRBV7-8	TRBD2	CASSSPPGGFPSSYNEQFF
TRBV4-2	NA	CASSLRVQGANYGYTF
TRBV6-7	TRBD1	CASRETGQALSRNQPQHF
TRBV7-8	NA	CASSLASGGDSPLHF
TRBV11-2	TRBD2	CASSSMGGFRETQYF
TRBV7-3	TRBD1	CASRGGQGLYTGELFF
TRBV30	TRBD1	CAWSVGGPEAFF
TRBV28	NA	CASSRSGTYQETQYF
TRBV30	TRBD2	CAWSPNSGGLAQYF
TRBV11-2	NA	CASSLDRGADTQYF
TRBV5-1	TRBD2	CASSPGGTYEQYF
TRBV9	NA	CASSPRAQGWDSPLHF
TRBV6-5	NA	CASRDPGTTNYGYTF
TRBV5-1	NA	CASSLVATGNEKLFF
TRBV5-1	NA	CASSSGEGNSPLHF
TRBV5-1	NA	CASSLSQNEQFF
TRBV24-1	NA	CATSPRGGRDGYTF
TRBV30	NA	CAWSGDYEQYF
TRBV7-6	NA	CASSLAVGRLDSPLHF
TRBV4-3	TRBD2	CASSQGVLAGSSYNEQFF
TRBV5-4	NA	CASSADSEAFF
TRBV5-4	NA	CASSIGTENYGYTF
TRBV6-6	NA	CASSYDGARETQYF
TRBV6-4	TRBD2	CASSPGLAVNSYNEQFF
TRBV6-2/TRBV6-3	TRBD1	CASSNSRDRGDTEAFF
TRBV5-6	NA	CASSWGALETNEKLFF
TRBV29-1	NA	CSVTRKAGVDQPQHF
TRBV18	NA	CASSPGRVMQGRSYGYTF
TRBV7-6	NA	CASSLAAWDTEAFF
TRBV6-1	NA	CASSAHFLGDSPVETQYF
TRBV6-1	NA	CASSEARQGYGYTF
TRBV4-1	TRBD1	CASSQKTGTGLYNEQFF